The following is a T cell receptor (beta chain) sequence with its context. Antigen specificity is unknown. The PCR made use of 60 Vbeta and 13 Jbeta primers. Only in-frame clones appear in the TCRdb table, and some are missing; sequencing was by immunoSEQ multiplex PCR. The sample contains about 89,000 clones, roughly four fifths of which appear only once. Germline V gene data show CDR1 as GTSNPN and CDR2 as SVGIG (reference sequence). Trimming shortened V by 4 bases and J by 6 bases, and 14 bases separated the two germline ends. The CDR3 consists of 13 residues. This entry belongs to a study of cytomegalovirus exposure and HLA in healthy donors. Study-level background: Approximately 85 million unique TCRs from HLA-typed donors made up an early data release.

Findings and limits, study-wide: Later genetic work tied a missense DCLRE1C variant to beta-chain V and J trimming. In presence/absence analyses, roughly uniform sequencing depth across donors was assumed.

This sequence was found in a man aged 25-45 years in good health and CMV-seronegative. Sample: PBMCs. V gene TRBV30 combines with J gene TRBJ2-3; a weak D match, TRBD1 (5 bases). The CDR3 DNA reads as TGTGCCTGGAACCCAGGGCCTTGGGATACGCAGTATTTT. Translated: CAWNPGPWDTQYF.